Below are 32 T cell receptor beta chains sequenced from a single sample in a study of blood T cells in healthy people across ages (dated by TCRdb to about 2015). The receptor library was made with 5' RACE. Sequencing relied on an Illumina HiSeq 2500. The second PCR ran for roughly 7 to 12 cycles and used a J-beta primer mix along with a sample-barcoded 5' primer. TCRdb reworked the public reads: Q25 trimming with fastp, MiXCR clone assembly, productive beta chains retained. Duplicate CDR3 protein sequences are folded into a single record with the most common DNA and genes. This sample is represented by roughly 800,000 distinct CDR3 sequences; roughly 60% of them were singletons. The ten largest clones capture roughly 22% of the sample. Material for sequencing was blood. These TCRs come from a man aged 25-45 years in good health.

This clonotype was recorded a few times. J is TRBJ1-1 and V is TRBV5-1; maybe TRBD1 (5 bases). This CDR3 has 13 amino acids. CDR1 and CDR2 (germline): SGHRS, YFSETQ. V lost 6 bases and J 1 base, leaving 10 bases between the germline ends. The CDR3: CASTNTGNTEAFF. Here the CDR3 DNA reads TGCGCCAGCACCAACACAGGGAACACTGAAGCTTTCTTT.

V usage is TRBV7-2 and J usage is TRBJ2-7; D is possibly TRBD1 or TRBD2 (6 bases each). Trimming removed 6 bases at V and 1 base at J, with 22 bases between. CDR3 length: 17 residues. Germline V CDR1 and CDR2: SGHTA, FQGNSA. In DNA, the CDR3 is TGTGCCAGCAGTGCGACAGGACTACGGACTTCTTCCTACGAGCAGTACTTC. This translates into CASSATGLRTSSYEQYF.

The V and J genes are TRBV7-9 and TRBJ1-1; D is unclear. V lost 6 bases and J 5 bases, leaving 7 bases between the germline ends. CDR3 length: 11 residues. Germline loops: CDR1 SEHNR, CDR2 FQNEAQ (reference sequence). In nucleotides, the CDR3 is TGTGCCAGCAGGTCTTTGACTGAAGCTTTCTTT. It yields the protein CASRSLTEAFF.

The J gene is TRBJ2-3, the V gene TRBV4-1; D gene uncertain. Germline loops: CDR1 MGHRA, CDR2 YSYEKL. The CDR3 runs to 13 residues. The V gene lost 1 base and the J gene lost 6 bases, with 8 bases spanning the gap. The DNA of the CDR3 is TGCGCCAGCAGCCAAGGTAGTGGGGATACGCAGTATTTT. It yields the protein CASSQGSGDTQYF.

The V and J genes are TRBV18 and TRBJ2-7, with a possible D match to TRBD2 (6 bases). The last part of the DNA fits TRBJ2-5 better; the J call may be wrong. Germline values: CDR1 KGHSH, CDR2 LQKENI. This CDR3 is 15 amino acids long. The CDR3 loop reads CASCEPGVPGETQYF. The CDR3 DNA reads TGTGCCAGCTGTGAACCGGGGGTACCGGGCGAGACCCAGTACTTC.

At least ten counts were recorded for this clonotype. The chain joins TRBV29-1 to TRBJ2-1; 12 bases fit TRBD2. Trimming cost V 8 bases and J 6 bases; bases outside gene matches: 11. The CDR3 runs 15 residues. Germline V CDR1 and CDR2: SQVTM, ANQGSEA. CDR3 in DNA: TGCAGCACCCGATCTGGACTAGCGGGGTCCAATGAGCAGTTCTTC. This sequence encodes CSTRSGLAGSNEQFF.

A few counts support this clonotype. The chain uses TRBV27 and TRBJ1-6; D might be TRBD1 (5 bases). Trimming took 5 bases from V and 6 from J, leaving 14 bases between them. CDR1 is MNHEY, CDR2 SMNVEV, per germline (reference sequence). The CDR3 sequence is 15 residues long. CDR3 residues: CASSLRRDGNSPLHF. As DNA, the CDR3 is TGTGCCAGCAGTCTCCGCAGGGACGGTAATTCACCCCTCCACTTT.

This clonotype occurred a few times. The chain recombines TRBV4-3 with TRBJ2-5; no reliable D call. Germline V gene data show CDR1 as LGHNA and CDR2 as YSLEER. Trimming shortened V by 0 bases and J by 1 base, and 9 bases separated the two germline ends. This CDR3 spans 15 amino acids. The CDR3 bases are TGCGCCAGCAGCCAAGATAGAAGCAGCCAAGAGACCCAGTACTTC. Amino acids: CASSQDRSSQETQYF.

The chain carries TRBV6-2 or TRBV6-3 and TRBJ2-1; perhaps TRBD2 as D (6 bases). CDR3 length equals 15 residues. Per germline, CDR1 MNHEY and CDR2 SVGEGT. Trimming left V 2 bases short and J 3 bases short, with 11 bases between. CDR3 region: CASSYLRDLYNEQFF. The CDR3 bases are TGTGCCAGCAGTTACCTGCGGGACCTCTACAATGAGCAGTTCTTC.

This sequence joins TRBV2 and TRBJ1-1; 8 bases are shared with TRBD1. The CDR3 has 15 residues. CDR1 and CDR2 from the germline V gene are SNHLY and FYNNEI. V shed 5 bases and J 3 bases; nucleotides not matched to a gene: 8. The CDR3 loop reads CASSLYRQGYTEAFF. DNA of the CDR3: TGTGCCAGCAGTTTATACAGACAGGGGTACACTGAAGCTTTCTTT.

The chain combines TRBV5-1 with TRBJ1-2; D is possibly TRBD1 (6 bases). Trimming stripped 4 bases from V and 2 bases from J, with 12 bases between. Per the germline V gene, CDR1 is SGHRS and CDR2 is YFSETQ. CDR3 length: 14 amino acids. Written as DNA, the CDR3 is TGCGCCAGCAGCGAGGACAGATTAAACTATGGCTACACCTTC. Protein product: CASSEDRLNYGYTF.

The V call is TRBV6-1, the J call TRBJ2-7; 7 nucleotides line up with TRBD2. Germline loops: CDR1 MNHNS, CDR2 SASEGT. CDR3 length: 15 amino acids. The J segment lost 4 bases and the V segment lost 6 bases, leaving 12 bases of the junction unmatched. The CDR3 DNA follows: TGTGCCAGCAGGCAGCGGGTAGCGGGTATTTACGAGCAGTACTTC. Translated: CASRQRVAGIYEQYF.

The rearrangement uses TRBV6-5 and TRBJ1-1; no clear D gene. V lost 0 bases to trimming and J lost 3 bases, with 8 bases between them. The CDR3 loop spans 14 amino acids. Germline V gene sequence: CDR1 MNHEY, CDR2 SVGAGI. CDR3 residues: CASSYSYWDTEAFF. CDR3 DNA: TGTGCCAGCAGTTACTCGTATTGGGACACTGAAGCTTTCTTT.

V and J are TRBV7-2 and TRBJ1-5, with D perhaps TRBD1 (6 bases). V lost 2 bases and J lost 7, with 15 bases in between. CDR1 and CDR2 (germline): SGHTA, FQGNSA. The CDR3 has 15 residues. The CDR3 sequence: CASSLRSGVIQPQHF. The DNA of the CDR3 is TGTGCCAGCAGCTTAAGGTCAGGGGTGATCCAGCCCCAGCATTTT. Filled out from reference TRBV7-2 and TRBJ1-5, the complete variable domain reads GAGVSQSPSNKVTEKGKDVELRCDPISGHTALYWYRQSLGQGLEFLIYFQGNSAPDKSGLPSDRFSAERTGGSVSTLTIQRTQQEDSAVYLCASSLRSGVIQPQHFGDGTRLSIL.

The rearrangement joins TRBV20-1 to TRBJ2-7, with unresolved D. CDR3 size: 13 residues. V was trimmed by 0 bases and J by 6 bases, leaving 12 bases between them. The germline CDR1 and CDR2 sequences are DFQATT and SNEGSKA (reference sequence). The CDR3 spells CSARDEVLSEQYF. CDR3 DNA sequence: TGCAGTGCTAGAGACGAGGTCTTGTCCGAGCAGTACTTC.

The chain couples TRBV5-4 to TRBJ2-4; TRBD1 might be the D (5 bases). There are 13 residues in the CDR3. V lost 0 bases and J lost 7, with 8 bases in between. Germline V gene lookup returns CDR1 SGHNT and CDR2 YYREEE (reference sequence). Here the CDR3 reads CASSLEGVNIQYF. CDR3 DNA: TGTGCCAGCAGCTTGGAAGGGGTGAACATTCAGTACTTC.

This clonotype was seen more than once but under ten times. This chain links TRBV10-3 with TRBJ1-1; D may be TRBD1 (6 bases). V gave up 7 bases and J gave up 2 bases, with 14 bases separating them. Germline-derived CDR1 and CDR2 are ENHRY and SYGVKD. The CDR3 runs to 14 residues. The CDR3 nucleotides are TGTGCCATCAAAGGCAAGGGGGGAAACACTGAAGCTTTCTTT. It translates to CAIKGKGGNTEAFF.

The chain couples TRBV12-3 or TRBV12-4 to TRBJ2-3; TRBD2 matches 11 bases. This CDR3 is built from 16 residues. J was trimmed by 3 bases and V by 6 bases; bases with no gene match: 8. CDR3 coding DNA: TGTGCCAGCAGAACGGGGACTAGCGGAAGAACAGATACGCAGTATTTT. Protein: CASRTGTSGRTDTQYF.

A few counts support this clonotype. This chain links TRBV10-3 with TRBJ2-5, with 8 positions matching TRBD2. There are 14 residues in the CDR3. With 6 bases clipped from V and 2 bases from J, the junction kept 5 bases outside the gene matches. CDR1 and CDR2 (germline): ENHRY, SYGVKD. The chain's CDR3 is CAIRSRGEQETQYF. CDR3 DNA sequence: TGTGCCATCAGGTCGCGGGGGGAACAAGAGACCCAGTACTTC.

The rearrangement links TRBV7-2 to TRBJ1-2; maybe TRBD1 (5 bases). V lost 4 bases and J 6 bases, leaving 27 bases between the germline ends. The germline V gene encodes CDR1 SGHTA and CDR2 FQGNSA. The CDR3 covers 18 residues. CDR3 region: CASSYSPSGRGLLDGYTF. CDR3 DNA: TGTGCCAGCAGCTATTCTCCCTCGGGGAGGGGTTTGTTGGATGGCTACACCTTC.

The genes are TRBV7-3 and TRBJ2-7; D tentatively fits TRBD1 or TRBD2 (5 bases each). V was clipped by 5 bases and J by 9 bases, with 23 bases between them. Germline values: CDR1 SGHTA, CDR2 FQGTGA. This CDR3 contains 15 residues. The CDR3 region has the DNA TGTGCCAGCAGCCCAACACCCGGGACCGATAATCCGCAGTACTTC. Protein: CASSPTPGTDNPQYF.

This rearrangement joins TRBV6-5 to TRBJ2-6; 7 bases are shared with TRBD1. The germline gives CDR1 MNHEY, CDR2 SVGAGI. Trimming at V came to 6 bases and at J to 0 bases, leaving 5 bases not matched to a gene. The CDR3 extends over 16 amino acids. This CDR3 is CASSRPGGSGANVLTF. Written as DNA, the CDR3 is TGTGCCAGCAGCCGACCAGGGGGCTCTGGGGCCAACGTCCTGACTTTC.

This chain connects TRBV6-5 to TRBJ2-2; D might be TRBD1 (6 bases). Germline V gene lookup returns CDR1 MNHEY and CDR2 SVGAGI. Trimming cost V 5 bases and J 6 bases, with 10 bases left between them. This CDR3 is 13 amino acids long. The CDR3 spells CASSPHRAGELFF. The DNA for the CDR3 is TGTGCCAGCAGTCCACACAGGGCCGGGGAGCTGTTTTTT.

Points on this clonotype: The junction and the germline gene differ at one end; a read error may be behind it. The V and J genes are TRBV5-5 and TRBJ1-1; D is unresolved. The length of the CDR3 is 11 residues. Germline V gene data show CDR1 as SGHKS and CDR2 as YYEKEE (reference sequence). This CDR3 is CASSLNSEAFF. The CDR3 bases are TGTGCCAGCAGCTTGAACTCTGAAGCTTTCTTT.

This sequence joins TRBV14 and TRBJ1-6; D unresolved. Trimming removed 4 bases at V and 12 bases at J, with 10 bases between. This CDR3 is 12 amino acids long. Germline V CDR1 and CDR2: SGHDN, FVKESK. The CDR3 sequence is CASSLDSRPLHF. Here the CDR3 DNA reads TGTGCCAGCAGCCTCGATTCACGACCCCTCCACTTT.

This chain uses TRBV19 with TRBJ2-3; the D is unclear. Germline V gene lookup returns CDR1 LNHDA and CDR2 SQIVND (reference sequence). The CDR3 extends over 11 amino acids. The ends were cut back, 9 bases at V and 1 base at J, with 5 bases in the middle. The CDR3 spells CARLGTDTQYF. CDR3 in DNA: TGTGCCAGGCTAGGCACAGATACGCAGTATTTT.

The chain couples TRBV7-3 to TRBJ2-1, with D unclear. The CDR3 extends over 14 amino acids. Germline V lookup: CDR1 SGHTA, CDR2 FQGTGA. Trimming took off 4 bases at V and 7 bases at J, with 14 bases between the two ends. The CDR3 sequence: CASSSQPDANEQFF. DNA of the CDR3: TGTGCCAGCAGCTCCCAACCCGATGCGAATGAGCAGTTCTTC.

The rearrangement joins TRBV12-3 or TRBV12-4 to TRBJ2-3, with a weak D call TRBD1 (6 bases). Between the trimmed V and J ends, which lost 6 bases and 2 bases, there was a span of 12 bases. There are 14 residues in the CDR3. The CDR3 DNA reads TGTGCCAGCAGCGCCGGGACAATCACAGATACGCAGTATTTT. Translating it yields CASSAGTITDTQYF.

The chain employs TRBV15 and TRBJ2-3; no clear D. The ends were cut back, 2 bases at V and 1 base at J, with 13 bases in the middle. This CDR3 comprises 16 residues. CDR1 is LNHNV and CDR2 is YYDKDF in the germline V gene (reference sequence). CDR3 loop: CATSRRPFTRTDTQYF. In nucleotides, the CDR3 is TGTGCCACCAGCAGAAGGCCGTTTACGCGCACAGATACGCAGTATTTT.

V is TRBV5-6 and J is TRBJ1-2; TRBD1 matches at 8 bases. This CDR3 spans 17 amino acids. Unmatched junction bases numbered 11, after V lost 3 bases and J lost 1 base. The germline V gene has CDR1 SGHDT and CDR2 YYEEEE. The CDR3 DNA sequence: TGTGCCAGCAGCTCCCGATCCCGGGACAGGCTTAACTATGGCTACACCTTC. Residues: CASSSRSRDRLNYGYTF.

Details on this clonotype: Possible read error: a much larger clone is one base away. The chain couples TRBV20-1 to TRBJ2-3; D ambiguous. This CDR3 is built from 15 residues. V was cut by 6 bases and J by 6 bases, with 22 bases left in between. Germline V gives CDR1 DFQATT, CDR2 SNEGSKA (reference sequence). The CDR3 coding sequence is TGCAGTGCAGTCGAAGCGAGTAGGTCCAGGGATACGCAGTATTTT. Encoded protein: CSAVEASRSRDTQYF.

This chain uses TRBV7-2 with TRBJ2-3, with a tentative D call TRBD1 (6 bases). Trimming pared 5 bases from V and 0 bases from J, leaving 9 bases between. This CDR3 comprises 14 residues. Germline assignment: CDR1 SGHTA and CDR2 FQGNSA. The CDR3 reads CASSIQGSTDTQYF. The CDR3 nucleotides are TGTGCCAGCAGCATACAGGGTAGCACAGATACGCAGTATTTT.